These 27 T cell receptor beta chains came from one sample sequenced in a study of identical twins. TCRdb re-called the 5' RACE reads with MiXCR, one entry per CDR3 protein. This table has approximately 410,000 distinct CDR3 sequences, 15% to 20% appearing once. The specimen was naive T cells sorted from blood. These receptors originate from a man aged 45-65 years in good health.

This clonotype was observed many times. The chain recombines TRBV29-1 with TRBJ2-1; 8 positions agree with TRBD1. J gave up 5 bases and V 6 bases, and 6 bases lay outside the gene matches. CDR1 SQVTM and CDR2 ANQGSEA come from the germline V gene. The CDR3 loop spans 13 amino acids. The CDR3 here is CSVTGTGNNEQFF. In DNA, the CDR3 is TGCAGCGTGACCGGGACAGGCAACAATGAGCAGTTCTTC.

The chain recombines TRBV28 with TRBJ2-7, with 12 bases aligning to TRBD1. J lost 7 bases, V lost 7 bases, and 8 bases had no gene match. The CDR3 is 14 amino acids. CDR1 is MDHEN, CDR2 SYDVKM, per germline. Here the CDR3 reads CASTGTGGVWEQYF. CDR3 nucleotide sequence: TGTGCCAGCACTGGGACAGGGGGCGTCTGGGAGCAGTACTTC. Using reference TRBV28 and TRBJ2-7 for the parts outside the CDR3, the full variable domain is DVKVTQSSRYLVKRTGEKVFLECVQDMDHENMFWYRQDPGLGLRLIYFSYDVKMKEKGDIPEGYSVSREKKERFSLILESASTNQTSMYLCASTGTGGVWEQYFGPGTRLTVT.

This chain uses TRBV10-1 with TRBJ2-2; a weak D match, TRBD2 (5 bases). This CDR3 is 15 amino acids long. The germline V gene encodes CDR1 WNHNN and CDR2 SYGVQD (reference sequence). V was cut by 4 bases and J by 4 bases, with 13 bases left in between. The DNA for the CDR3 is TGCGCCAGCAGTGCCGGGGTACGGGGCACCGGGGAGCTGTTTTTT. This codes for CASSAGVRGTGELFF.

The rearrangement joins TRBV20-1 to TRBJ2-1, with TRBD2 matching 13 bases. CDR1 DFQATT and CDR2 SNEGSKA come from the germline V gene (reference sequence). The CDR3 spans 18 residues. V was pared by 4 bases and J by 0 bases, with 9 bases of the junction left unmatched. CDR3 loop: CSANLLGLAGSSYNEQFF. CDR3 DNA: TGCAGTGCTAACCTATTGGGACTAGCGGGGAGCTCCTACAATGAGCAGTTCTTC.

This clonotype was counted only a few times. The chain combines TRBV5-8 with TRBJ1-2, with D maybe TRBD1 (6 bases). Trimming left V 5 bases short and J 3 bases short, with 14 bases between. The CDR3 runs to 14 residues. Germline values: CDR1 SGHTS, CDR2 YDEGEE. This CDR3 reads CASSRGQTYYGYTF. The CDR3 nucleotides read TGTGCCAGCAGTCGTGGACAGACATACTATGGCTACACCTTC. The full variable domain, completed using reference TRBV5-8 and TRBJ1-2, is EAGVTQSPTHLIKTRGQQATLRCSPISGHTSVYWYQQALGLGLQFLLWYDEGEERNRGNFPPRFSGRQFPNYSSELNVNALELEDSALYLCASSRGQTYYGYTFGSGTRLTVV.

Notes on this clonotype: A much bigger clone sits one base away, suggesting this may be a read error. The V call is TRBV4-1, the J call TRBJ2-3; TRBD2 agrees at 7 bases. The germline V gene encodes CDR1 MGHRA and CDR2 YSYEKL. This CDR3 has 18 residues. The V segment lost 4 bases and the J segment 2 bases; nucleotides outside the gene matches: 15. The CDR3 DNA sequence: TGCGCCAGCAGCCGAGGCCAAGCGGGGAGGCCCCCCACAGATACGCAGTATTTT. Protein product: CASSRGQAGRPPTDTQYF.

This clonotype has a count of ten or more. The rearrangement uses TRBV6-2 or TRBV6-3 and TRBJ2-1; no clear D. In germline, CDR1 is MNHEY, CDR2 SVGEGT. V gave up 3 bases and J gave up 4 bases, with 7 bases separating them. This CDR3 region has 13 residues. In DNA, the CDR3 is TGTGCCAGCAGTTATTTTGATTACAATGAGCAGTTCTTC. The encoded protein is CASSYFDYNEQFF.

This clonotype was found many times. The genes are TRBV20-1 and TRBJ2-5; weak D call: TRBD1 (5 bases). The V end lost 0 bases, the J end lost 6 bases, and 11 bases lay between the germline ends. CDR3 size: 13 residues. The V gene's germline CDR1 is DFQATT and CDR2 SNEGSKA (reference sequence). The DNA for the CDR3 is TGCAGTGCTAGAGACAGGGTAGGGAAGACCCAGTACTTC. It codes for CSARDRVGKTQYF.

This clonotype appeared many times. V is TRBV7-2 and J is TRBJ2-1; 8 bases fit TRBD1. CDR1 is SGHTA, CDR2 FQGNSA, per germline. Trimming cost V 5 bases and J 6 bases; bases outside gene matches: 6. CDR3 length equals 14 residues. The CDR3 bases are TGTGCCAGCAGCCCTAAGACAGGGGCCAATGAGCAGTTCTTC. Translated: CASSPKTGANEQFF. Supplemented by reference TRBV7-2 and TRBJ2-1, the full variable domain reads GAGVSQSPSNKVTEKGKDVELRCDPISGHTALYWYRQSLGQGLEFLIYFQGNSAPDKSGLPSDRFSAERTGGSVSTLTIQRTQQEDSAVYLCASSPKTGANEQFFGPGTRLTVL.

This clonotype turned up a few times. The CDR3 loop is CSALDRVLGNQPQHF. The CDR3 bases are TGCAGTGCTCTAGACAGGGTATTAGGGAATCAGCCCCAGCATTTT. The chain couples TRBV20-1 to TRBJ1-5; 7 nucleotides align to TRBD1. Germline V gives CDR1 DFQATT, CDR2 SNEGSKA (reference sequence). CDR3 length: 15 residues. The junction had 11 bases not matched to a gene; V was cut back by 5 bases and J by 4 bases.

This clonotype was picked up many times. The chain has TRBV11-2 and TRBJ2-7; 9 positions agree with TRBD2. Losses at the gene ends were 4 bases for V and 4 bases for J; bases not matched to a gene: 11. Germline V CDR1 and CDR2: SGHAT, FQNNGV. The CDR3 runs 16 residues. In DNA form, the CDR3 reads TGTGCCAGCAGCTCCAGGAGCGGGAGGATAGCGTACGAGCAGTACTTC. It codes for CASSSRSGRIAYEQYF.

This rearrangement joins TRBV9 to TRBJ2-7; 7 bases are shared with TRBD2. Germline-derived CDR1 and CDR2 are SGDLS and YYNGEE. The V segment lost 3 bases and the J segment 3 bases; nucleotides outside the gene matches: 6. The CDR3 has 14 residues. This CDR3 reads CASSAGLVNYEQYF. The DNA for the CDR3 is TGTGCCAGCAGCGCAGGACTAGTTAACTACGAGCAGTACTTC.

This clonotype was seen ten or more times. The chain carries TRBV28 and TRBJ2-7, with 9 bases that match TRBD1. Germline trimming cut 5 bases from V and 5 bases from J; bases unmatched to any gene: 4. From germline, CDR1 is MDHEN and CDR2 SYDVKM. The CDR3 length is 13 residues. In DNA form, the CDR3 reads TGTGCCAGCAGTCGACAGGGGGAACACGAGCAGTACTTC. Protein: CASSRQGEHEQYF. The whole variable domain, remainder taken from reference TRBV28 and TRBJ2-7, is DVKVTQSSRYLVKRTGEKVFLECVQDMDHENMFWYRQDPGLGLRLIYFSYDVKMKEKGDIPEGYSVSREKKERFSLILESASTNQTSMYLCASSRQGEHEQYFGPGTRLTVT.

This clonotype turned up a few times. The chain has TRBV25-1 and TRBJ2-2; TRBD1 is a possible D gene (6 bases). V lost 3 bases and J lost 0, with 11 bases in between. This CDR3 has 16 residues. Germline V lookup: CDR1 MGHDK, CDR2 SYGVNS. This chain's CDR3 is CASSDRRTANTGELFF. DNA for the CDR3: TGTGCCAGCAGTGACCGACGGACAGCGAACACCGGGGAGCTGTTTTTT.

The chain carries TRBV28 and TRBJ1-4; 7 positions agree with TRBD1. The CDR3 is 15 amino acids. The V gene's germline CDR1 is MDHEN and CDR2 SYDVKM. After removal of 5 bases from V and 7 bases from J, the junction contained 10 bases not matched to a gene. Here the CDR3 DNA reads TGTGCCAGCAGTAGAGTACAGGGGTTCTTTGAAAAACTGTTTTTT. This translates into CASSRVQGFFEKLFF.

This clonotype was counted a few times. The genes are TRBV12-3 or TRBV12-4 and TRBJ2-7; tentative D call: TRBD2 (5 bases). V dropped 5 bases and J dropped 3 bases, with 8 bases sitting between them. This CDR3 is built from 12 residues. CDR3 loop: CASSKRFYEQYF. In DNA, the CDR3 is TGTGCCAGCAGTAAGCGGTTCTACGAGCAGTACTTC.

The table lists this clonotype with many counts. The chain is built from TRBV5-5 and TRBJ1-3; D gene unclear. Germline-derived CDR1 and CDR2 are SGHKS and YYEKEE (reference sequence). Trimming pared 5 bases from V and 6 bases from J, leaving 0 bases between. The CDR3 consists of 9 residues. CDR3 sequence: CASRNTIYF. As DNA, the CDR3 is TGTGCCAGCAGAAACACCATATATTTT.

This chain joins TRBV6-2 or TRBV6-3 and TRBJ2-7; D possibly matches TRBD1 or TRBD2 (5 bases each). The length of the CDR3 is 13 residues. The germline CDR1 and CDR2 sequences are MNHEY and SVGEGT. Trimming took 4 bases from V and 5 from J, leaving 12 bases between them. The chain's CDR3 is CASSSGRSNEQYF. CDR3 coding DNA: TGTGCCAGCAGTTCGGGACGGTCGAACGAGCAGTACTTC.

The V and J genes are TRBV15 and TRBJ1-3, with 7 bases fitting TRBD1. V shed 0 bases, J shed 3 bases, and the junction held 11 bases outside the gene matches. The germline CDR1 and CDR2 sequences are LNHNV and YYDKDF (reference sequence). This CDR3 region has 18 residues. Here the CDR3 reads CATSRERDSRFSGNTIYF. Written as DNA, the CDR3 is TGTGCCACCAGCAGAGAACGGGACAGCCGTTTTAGTGGAAACACCATATATTTT.

This clonotype was seen a handful of times. The rearrangement links TRBV18 to TRBJ2-5, with 10 bases matching TRBD2. V lost 0 bases, J lost 4 bases, and 2 bases stayed unmatched. Germline V CDR1 and CDR2: KGHSH, LQKENI. The CDR3 is 15 amino acids. This chain's CDR3 is CASSPPLAGGETQYF. CDR3 in DNA: TGTGCCAGCTCACCACCGTTAGCGGGAGGAGAGACCCAGTACTTC.

This clonotype turned up a few times. This chain uses TRBV25-1 with TRBJ2-3; D is possibly TRBD2 (6 bases). The CDR3 has 15 residues. The germline CDR1 and CDR2 sequences are MGHDK and SYGVNS. Trimming shortened V by 2 bases and J by 2 bases, and 11 bases separated the two germline ends. This CDR3 reads CASSEPGAHTDTQYF. CDR3 coding DNA: TGTGCCAGCAGTGAACCGGGAGCCCACACAGATACGCAGTATTTT.

The rearrangement links TRBV10-3 to TRBJ2-5; 8 bases match TRBD2. V shed 6 bases, J shed 3 bases, and the junction held 3 bases outside the gene matches. The CDR3 consists of 13 residues. From germline, CDR1 is ENHRY and CDR2 SYGVKD. In nucleotides, the CDR3 is TGTGCCATCAGGGTCGGGAGGGAAGAGACCCAGTACTTC. This gives the protein CAIRVGREETQYF.

This chain uses TRBV4-3 with TRBJ2-1; tentative D call: TRBD2 (6 bases). Germline CDR1 and CDR2: LGHNA and YSLEER. The V end was cut by 3 bases, the J end by 4 bases, with 16 bases between. CDR3 length equals 16 residues. The chain's CDR3 is CASSHLRDFNYNEQFF. As DNA, the CDR3 is TGCGCCAGCAGCCATCTCCGGGACTTTAATTACAATGAGCAGTTCTTC.

The chain's CDR3 is CSARVGVSNQPQHF. CDR3 in DNA: TGCAGTGCTAGAGTGGGGGTTAGCAATCAGCCCCAGCATTTT. V usage is TRBV20-1 and J usage is TRBJ1-5; the D gene is possibly TRBD1 (5 bases). Germline CDR1 is DFQATT and CDR2 is SNEGSKA (reference sequence). V lost 1 base, J lost 0 bases, and 7 bases lay in between. The CDR3 length is 14 residues.

This chain joins TRBV15 and TRBJ1-2, with 7 bases identical to TRBD1. Germline V gene lookup returns CDR1 LNHNV and CDR2 YYDKDF (reference sequence). This CDR3 comprises 15 residues. Unmatched junction bases numbered 11, after V lost 6 bases and J lost 4 bases. The CDR3: CATSPGGTGVYGYTF. DNA for the CDR3: TGTGCCACCAGTCCAGGGGGGACGGGCGTCTATGGCTACACCTTC.

This clonotype was recorded a few times. This chain joins TRBV6-2 or TRBV6-3 and TRBJ1-1; no definite D call. Germline CDR1 MNHEY, CDR2 SVGEGT. With 6 bases removed from V and 7 bases from J, the gap between germline ends came to 12 bases. The CDR3 consists of 12 residues. CDR3 loop: CASSLGRGEAFF. The CDR3 bases are TGTGCCAGCAGCCTTGGACGGGGTGAAGCTTTCTTT.

V gene TRBV20-1 combines with J gene TRBJ2-7; possibly TRBD2 for D (5 bases). The germline CDR1 and CDR2 sequences are DFQATT and SNEGSKA (reference sequence). This CDR3 is built from 10 residues. The CDR3 spells CSAGIYEQYF. In nucleotides, the CDR3 is TGCAGCGCGGGCATCTACGAGCAGTACTTC.